A selection of T cell receptor beta chains follows, all from one sample in a study of beta chain features in type 1 diabetes. This table comes from immunoSEQ multiplex PCR, and its TCRdb copy is limited to in-frame clones, with some not included. The data contain 850,000 to 900,000 clones, about 17% of them singletons. Sequenced input: naive CD4+ T cells from blood. These receptors were collected from a woman aged 18-30 years in good health. The CDR3 runs from the conserved cysteine through the conserved F or W. The D gene is left open where the match is weak. Clone sizes are given selectively: once, few, many, or a class where the clone is expanded.

j_gene: TRBJ1-1
v_gene: TRBV14
abundance: .
len: 16
d_gene: TRBD1
CDR3aa: CASSQGLPGGYTEAFF
CDR3nt: TGTGCCAGCAGCCAAGGGCTCCCAGGGGGTTACACTGAAGCTTTCTTT

j_gene: TRBJ2-5
v_gene: TRBV4-2
abundance: few
len: 16
d_gene: TRBD1
CDR3aa: CASSPDMGTVQETQYF
CDR3nt: TGTGCCAGCAGCCCAGATATGGGGACAGTACAAGAGACCCAGTACTTC

j_gene: TRBJ2-1
v_gene: TRBV7-2
abundance: .
len: 13
d_gene: .
CDR3aa: CASSFDRDNEQFF
CDR3nt: TGTGCCAGCAGCTTCGACAGAGACAATGAGCAGTTCTTC

j_gene: TRBJ2-7
v_gene: TRBV5-1
abundance: few
len: 12
d_gene: .
CDR3aa: CASSSGILEQYF
CDR3nt: TGCGCCAGCAGCTCCGGGATCCTCGAGCAGTACTTC

j_gene: TRBJ2-7
v_gene: TRBV11-2
abundance: .
len: 15
d_gene: .
CDR3aa: CASSLDLRFKYEQYF
CDR3nt: TGTGCCAGCAGCTTAGATTTGAGGTTTAAGTACGAGCAGTACTTC

j_gene: TRBJ2-3
v_gene: TRBV2
abundance: few
len: 16
d_gene: .
CDR3aa: CASSGGAGTRGDTQYF
CDR3nt: TGTGCCAGCAGTGGGGGGGCAGGGACCCGCGGAGATACGCAGTATTTT

j_gene: TRBJ2-7
v_gene: TRBV25-1
abundance: .
len: 14
d_gene: .
CDR3aa: CASSKGGTYYEQYF
CDR3nt: TGTGCCAGCAGTAAAGGAGGAACCTACTACGAGCAGTACTTC

j_gene: TRBJ1-4
v_gene: TRBV15
abundance: few
len: 14
d_gene: .
CDR3aa: CATRQPLFDEKLFF
CDR3nt: TGTGCCACCAGACAGCCCCTATTCGATGAAAAACTGTTTTTT

j_gene: TRBJ1-5
v_gene: TRBV6-1
abundance: .
len: 17
d_gene: .
CDR3aa: CASSEGIGAHSNQPQHF
CDR3nt: TGTGCCAGCAGTGAAGGTATAGGGGCTCATAGCAATCAGCCCCAGCATTTT

j_gene: TRBJ2-5
v_gene: TRBV7-9
abundance: few
len: 9
d_gene: .
CDR3aa: CATQSPQYF
CDR3nt: TGTGCCACACAGAGCCCCCAGTACTTC

j_gene: TRBJ2-7
v_gene: TRBV5-1
abundance: .
len: 14
d_gene: .
CDR3aa: CASSLEGRPYEQYF
CDR3nt: TGCGCCAGCAGCTTGGAGGGGAGACCCTACGAGCAGTACTTC

j_gene: TRBJ2-7
v_gene: TRBV7-9
abundance: .
len: 15
d_gene: .
CDR3aa: CASSFTGKSSYEQYF
CDR3nt: TGTGCCAGCAGCTTTACGGGCAAGAGCTCCTACGAGCAGTACTTC

j_gene: TRBJ1-1
v_gene: TRBV5-6
abundance: few
len: 15
d_gene: .
CDR3aa: CASSLERVWQTEAFF
CDR3nt: TGTGCCAGCAGCTTGGAAAGGGTGTGGCAAACTGAAGCTTTCTTT

j_gene: TRBJ1-5
v_gene: TRBV11-2
abundance: few
len: 15
d_gene: TRBD1
CDR3aa: CASSLTGTGVQPQHF
CDR3nt: TGTGCCAGCAGCCTTACCGGGACAGGGGTTCAGCCCCAGCATTTT

j_gene: TRBJ2-1
v_gene: TRBV5-4
abundance: .
len: 17
d_gene: TRBD2
CDR3aa: CASTRGLAGDRNNEQFF
CDR3nt: TGTGCCAGCACCCGGGGACTAGCGGGAGATCGAAACAATGAGCAGTTCTTC

j_gene: TRBJ2-2
v_gene: TRBV28
abundance: .
len: 15
d_gene: .
CDR3aa: CASSFAGRRTGELFF
CDR3nt: TGTGCCAGCAGTTTTGCGGGGAGGAGAACCGGGGAGCTGTTTTTT

j_gene: TRBJ2-3
v_gene: TRBV19
abundance: .
len: 14
d_gene: .
CDR3aa: CASSIRTHSDTQYF
CDR3nt: TGTGCCAGTAGTATACGGACCCATTCAGATACGCAGTATTTT

j_gene: TRBJ2-7
v_gene: TRBV28
abundance: .
len: 15
d_gene: TRBD1
CDR3aa: CASRFRQGGSYEQYF
CDR3nt: TGTGCCAGCAGATTCCGACAGGGGGGTTCCTACGAGCAGTACTTC

j_gene: TRBJ2-5
v_gene: TRBV4-1
abundance: few
len: 13
d_gene: .
CDR3aa: CASSQTSRETQYF
CDR3nt: TGCGCCAGCAGCCAAACTTCCAGGGAGACCCAGTACTTC

j_gene: TRBJ1-3
v_gene: TRBV6-5
abundance: .
len: 14
d_gene: .
CDR3aa: CASSYSTSGNTIYF
CDR3nt: TGTGCCAGCAGTTACTCGACCTCTGGAAACACCATATATTTT

j_gene: TRBJ2-2
v_gene: TRBV2
abundance: few
len: 11
d_gene: .
CDR3aa: CASRGWGELFF
CDR3nt: TGTGCCAGCAGGGGATGGGGGGAGCTGTTTTTT

j_gene: TRBJ1-2
v_gene: TRBV29-1
abundance: few
len: 19
d_gene: .
CDR3aa: CSVLKGNRGKIASNYGYTF
CDR3nt: TGCAGCGTCCTTAAAGGTAACCGGGGGAAGATCGCATCTAACTATGGCTACACCTTC

j_gene: TRBJ1-5
v_gene: TRBV7-3
abundance: .
len: 14
d_gene: .
CDR3aa: CASSPRGAQQPQHF
CDR3nt: TGTGCCAGCAGCCCCCGAGGGGCGCAGCAGCCCCAGCATTTT

j_gene: TRBJ1-2
v_gene: TRBV28
abundance: few
len: 15
d_gene: .
CDR3aa: CASSLLQTPNYGYTF
CDR3nt: TGTGCCAGCAGTTTATTACAGACCCCTAACTATGGCTACACCTTC

j_gene: TRBJ2-6
v_gene: TRBV19
abundance: .
len: 20
d_gene: .
CDR3aa: CASSPRRVISLGTGANVLTF
CDR3nt: TGTGCCAGTAGCCCAAGGAGGGTAATATCTCTGGGGACTGGGGCCAACGTCCTGACTTTC

j_gene: TRBJ2-1
v_gene: TRBV20-1
abundance: .
len: 11
d_gene: .
CDR3aa: CSASGGNEQFF
CDR3nt: TGCAGTGCTAGTGGCGGTAATGAGCAGTTCTTC

j_gene: TRBJ2-7
v_gene: TRBV19
abundance: .
len: 17
d_gene: TRBD2
CDR3aa: CASSRSIRGLAGDEQYF
CDR3nt: TGTGCCAGCTCCCGATCGATTAGGGGACTAGCGGGAGACGAGCAGTACTTC